Below, 10 T cell receptor beta chains from the same sample are listed, as sequenced in a study of identical twins. TCRdb reanalysed the 5' RACE reads using MiXCR and keeps one entry per CDR3 protein. Here the sample spans about 530,000 distinct CDR3 sequences, approximately 16% being singletons. These records were also assigned to another study, of yellow fever vaccine responses in identical twins.

Sequenced sample: CD4+ T cells sorted from blood. The receptors were sampled from a woman younger than 30 in good health.

This clonotype was seen only a few times. The CDR3 loop is CASSESVTSGKRSNEQFF. In nucleotides, the CDR3 is TGTGCCAGCAGTGAATCCGTGACTAGCGGGAAGAGGTCCAATGAGCAGTTCTTC. This chain uses TRBV25-1 with TRBJ2-1, with TRBD2 matching over 11 bases. This CDR3 is 18 amino acids long. CDR1 and CDR2 from the germline V gene are MGHDK and SYGVNS. Trimming cost V 1 base and J 6 bases; bases outside gene matches: 11. The full variable domain, completed using reference TRBV25-1 and TRBJ2-1, is EADIYQTPRYLVIGTGKKITLECSQTMGHDKMYWYQQDPGMELHLIHYSYGVNSTEKGDLSSESTVSRIRTEHFPLTLESARPSHTSQYLCASSESVTSGKRSNEQFFGPGTRLTVL.

This clonotype has more than one count but fewer than ten. V and J are TRBV12-3 or TRBV12-4 and TRBJ2-7; TRBD2 matches at 14 bases. The CDR3 has 15 residues. J was trimmed by 4 bases and V by 7 bases; bases with no gene match: 6. The CDR3 sequence is CASKPGLAGDYEQYF. The DNA of the CDR3 is TGTGCCAGCAAACCGGGACTAGCGGGGGATTACGAGCAGTACTTC.

In nucleotides, the CDR3 is TGTGCCAGCAGTGACCCGGGGGGCCCTAGCACAGATACGCAGTATTTT. Its protein product is CASSDPGGPSTDTQYF. J is TRBJ2-3 and V is TRBV25-1; weak D call: TRBD2 (7 bases). V was trimmed by 3 bases and J by 0 bases, leaving 13 bases between them. The germline V gene has CDR1 MGHDK and CDR2 SYGVNS. The CDR3 has 16 amino acids.

This clonotype turned up a few times. The V gene is TRBV10-3, the J gene TRBJ2-3; D may correspond to TRBD1 or TRBD2 (5 bases each). The CDR3 is made up of 13 amino acids. Trimming took 10 bases from V and 5 from J, leaving 16 bases between them. From germline, CDR1 is ENHRY and CDR2 SYGVKD. The DNA for the CDR3 is TGTGCCACCGCCCGGACTGGGGGAGATACGCAGTATTTT. Translated: CATARTGGDTQYF.

This clonotype came up a few times. The V gene is TRBV4-1, the J gene TRBJ2-3; no definite D call. This CDR3 is 13 amino acids long. In germline, CDR1 is MGHRA, CDR2 YSYEKL. Trimming took 0 bases from V and 5 from J, leaving 6 bases between them. Here the CDR3 reads CASSQDELDTQYF. The CDR3, as DNA: TGCGCCAGCAGCCAAGATGAATTAGATACGCAGTATTTT.

This rearrangement joins TRBV5-1 to TRBJ1-2; 9 bases agree with TRBD1. The CDR3 is made up of 16 amino acids. The ends lost 3 bases at V and 0 bases at J; junction bases unmatched: 6. CDR1 SGHRS and CDR2 YFSETQ come from the germline V gene. For the CDR3, the DNA is TGCGCCAGCAGCTCTACCGGGACAGGGACTAACTATGGCTACACCTTC. Encoded protein: CASSSTGTGTNYGYTF.

The chain recombines TRBV9 with TRBJ2-1, with D possibly being TRBD2 (5 bases). Germline V gene lookup returns CDR1 SGDLS and CDR2 YYNGEE. The CDR3 has 15 residues. The ends were cut back, 7 bases at V and 3 bases at J, with 17 bases in the middle. CDR3 loop: CASSRGPGFYNEQFF. The CDR3, as DNA: TGTGCCAGCTCCCGAGGGCCTGGGTTCTACAATGAGCAGTTCTTC.

This clonotype was seen more than once but under ten times. V gene TRBV2 combines with J gene TRBJ2-1, with 9 bases fitting TRBD2. The V gene's germline CDR1 is SNHLY and CDR2 FYNNEI. The junction had 10 bases not matched to a gene; V was cut back by 8 bases and J by 5 bases. The CDR3 has 15 amino acids. CDR3: CASRTLAGYDNEQFF. The CDR3 DNA reads TGTGCCAGCCGTACCCTAGCGGGGTATGACAATGAGCAGTTCTTC.

The chain couples TRBV20-1 to TRBJ2-3; D call uncertain. Trimming removed 3 bases at V and 4 bases at J, with 8 bases between. Germline values: CDR1 DFQATT, CDR2 SNEGSKA (reference sequence). The CDR3 spans 12 residues. CDR3 DNA: TGCAGTGCTAGGCCGAGAGCAGATACGCAGTATTTT. It translates to CSARPRADTQYF.

This rearrangement joins TRBV6-6 to TRBJ1-5; D uncertain. The CDR3 spans 12 residues. In germline, CDR1 is MNHNY, CDR2 SVGAGI (reference sequence). V lost 3 bases and J 7 bases, leaving 7 bases between the germline ends. CDR3 coding DNA: TGTGCCAGCAGTTATCTACGGCAGCCCCAGCATTTT. Protein: CASSYLRQPQHF.